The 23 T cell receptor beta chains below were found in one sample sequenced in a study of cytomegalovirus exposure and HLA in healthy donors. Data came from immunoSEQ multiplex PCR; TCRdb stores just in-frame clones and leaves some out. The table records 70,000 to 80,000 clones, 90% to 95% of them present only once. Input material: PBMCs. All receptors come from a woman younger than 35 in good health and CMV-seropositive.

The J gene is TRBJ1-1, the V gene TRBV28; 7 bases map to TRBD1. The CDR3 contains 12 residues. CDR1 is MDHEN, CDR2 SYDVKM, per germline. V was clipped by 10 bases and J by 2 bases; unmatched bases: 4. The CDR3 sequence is CAINRGNTEAFF. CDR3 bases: TGTGCCATTAACAGGGGAAACACTGAAGCTTTCTTT.

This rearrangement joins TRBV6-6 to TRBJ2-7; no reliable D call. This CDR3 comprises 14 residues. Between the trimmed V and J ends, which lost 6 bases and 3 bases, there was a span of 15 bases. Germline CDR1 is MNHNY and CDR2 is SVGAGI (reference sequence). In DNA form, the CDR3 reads TGTGCCAGCAGATCGACCGACGGAGACTACGAGCAGTACTTC. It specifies CASRSTDGDYEQYF.

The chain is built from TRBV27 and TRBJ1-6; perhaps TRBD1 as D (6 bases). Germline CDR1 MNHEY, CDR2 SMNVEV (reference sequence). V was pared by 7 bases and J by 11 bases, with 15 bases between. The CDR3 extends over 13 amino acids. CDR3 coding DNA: TGTGCCAGCATGGTCAGGGGCCGGACACCCCTCCACTTT. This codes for CASMVRGRTPLHF.

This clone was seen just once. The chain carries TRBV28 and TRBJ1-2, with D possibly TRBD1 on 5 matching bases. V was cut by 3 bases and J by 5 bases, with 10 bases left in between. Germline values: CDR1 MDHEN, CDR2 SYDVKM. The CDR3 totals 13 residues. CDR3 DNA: TGTGCCAGCAGTTTTGGGGCTGGGTATGGCTACACCTTC. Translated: CASSFGAGYGYTF.

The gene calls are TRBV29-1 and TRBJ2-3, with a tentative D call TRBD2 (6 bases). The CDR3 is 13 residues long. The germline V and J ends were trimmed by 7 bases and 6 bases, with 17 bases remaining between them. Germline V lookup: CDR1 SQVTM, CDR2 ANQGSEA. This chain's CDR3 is CSATRGTMDTQYF. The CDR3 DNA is TGCAGCGCGACCCGGGGGACGATGGATACGCAGTATTTT.

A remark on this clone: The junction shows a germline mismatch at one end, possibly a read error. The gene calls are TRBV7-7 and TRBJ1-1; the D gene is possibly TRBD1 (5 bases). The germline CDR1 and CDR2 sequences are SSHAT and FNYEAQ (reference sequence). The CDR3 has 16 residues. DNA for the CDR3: TGTGCTAGCAGCTTAGTTAGGGCGGGACTGAACACTGAAGCTTTCTTT. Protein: CASSLVRAGLNTEAFF.

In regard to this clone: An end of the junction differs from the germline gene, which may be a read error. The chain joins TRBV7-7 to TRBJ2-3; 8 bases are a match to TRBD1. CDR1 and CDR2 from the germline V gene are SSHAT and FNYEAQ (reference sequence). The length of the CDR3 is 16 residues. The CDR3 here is CASSLRAGGGTDTQYF. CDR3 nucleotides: TGTGCTAGCAGCTTACGTGCAGGGGGCGGCACAGATACGCAGTATTTT.

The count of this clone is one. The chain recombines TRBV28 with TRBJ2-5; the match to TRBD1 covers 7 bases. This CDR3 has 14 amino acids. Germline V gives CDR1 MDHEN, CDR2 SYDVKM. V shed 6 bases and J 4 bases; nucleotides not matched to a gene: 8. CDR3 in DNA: TGTGCCAGCAGCCGCCGACAGGGTAGAGAGACCCAGTACTTC. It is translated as CASSRRQGRETQYF.

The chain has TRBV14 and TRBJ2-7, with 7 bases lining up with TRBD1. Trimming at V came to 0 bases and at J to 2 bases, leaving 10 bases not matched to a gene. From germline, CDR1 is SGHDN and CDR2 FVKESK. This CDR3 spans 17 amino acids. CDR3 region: CASSQESDRETPYEQYF. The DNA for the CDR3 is TGTGCCAGCAGCCAAGAATCCGACAGGGAGACCCCCTACGAGCAGTACTTC.

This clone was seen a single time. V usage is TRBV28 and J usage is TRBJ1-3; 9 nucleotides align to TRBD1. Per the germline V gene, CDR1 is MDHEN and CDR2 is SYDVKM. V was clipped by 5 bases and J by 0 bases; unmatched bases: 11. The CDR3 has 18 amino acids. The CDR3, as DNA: TGTGCCAGCAGTGCCCGGGACAGGGTTAATTACTCTGGAAACACCATATATTTT. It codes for CASSARDRVNYSGNTIYF.

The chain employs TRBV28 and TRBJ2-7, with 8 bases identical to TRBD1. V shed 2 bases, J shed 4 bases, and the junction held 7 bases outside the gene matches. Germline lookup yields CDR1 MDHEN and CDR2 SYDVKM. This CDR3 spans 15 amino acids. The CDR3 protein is CASSLATGGLYEQYF. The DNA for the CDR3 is TGTGCCAGCAGTTTAGCAACAGGGGGGTTATACGAGCAGTACTTC.

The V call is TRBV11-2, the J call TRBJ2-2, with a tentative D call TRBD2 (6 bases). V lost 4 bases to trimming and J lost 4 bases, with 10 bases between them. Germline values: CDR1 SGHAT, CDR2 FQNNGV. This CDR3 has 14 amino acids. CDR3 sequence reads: CASSSTRGTGELFF. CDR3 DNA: TGTGCCAGCAGCTCGACTAGGGGCACCGGGGAGCTGTTTTTT.

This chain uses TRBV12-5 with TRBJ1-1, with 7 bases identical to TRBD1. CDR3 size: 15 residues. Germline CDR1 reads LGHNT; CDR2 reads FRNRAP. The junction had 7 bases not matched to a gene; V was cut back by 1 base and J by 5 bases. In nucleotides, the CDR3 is TGTGCTAGTGGTTTGGCATACAGGGGCCTGACTGAAGCTTTCTTT. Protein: CASGLAYRGLTEAFF.

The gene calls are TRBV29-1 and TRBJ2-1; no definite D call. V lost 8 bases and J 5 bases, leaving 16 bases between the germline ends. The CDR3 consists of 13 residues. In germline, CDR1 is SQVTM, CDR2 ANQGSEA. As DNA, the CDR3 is TGCAGCTCCCGTAGGCGGCTTGACAATGAGCAGTTCTTC. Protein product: CSSRRRLDNEQFF.

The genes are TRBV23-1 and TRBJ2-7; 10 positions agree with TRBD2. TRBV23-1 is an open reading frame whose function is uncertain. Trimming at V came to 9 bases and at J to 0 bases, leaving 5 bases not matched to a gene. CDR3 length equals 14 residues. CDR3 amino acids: CASPPSGSSYEQYF. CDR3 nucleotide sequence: TGCGCCAGTCCCCCTAGCGGGAGCTCCTACGAGCAGTACTTC.

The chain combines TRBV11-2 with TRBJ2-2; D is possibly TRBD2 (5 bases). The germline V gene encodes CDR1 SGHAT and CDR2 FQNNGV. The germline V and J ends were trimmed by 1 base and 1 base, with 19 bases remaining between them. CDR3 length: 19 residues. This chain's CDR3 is CASSLGVWASTENTGELFF. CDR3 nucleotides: TGTGCCAGCAGCTTAGGGGTTTGGGCTAGCACCGAGAACACCGGGGAGCTGTTTTTT.

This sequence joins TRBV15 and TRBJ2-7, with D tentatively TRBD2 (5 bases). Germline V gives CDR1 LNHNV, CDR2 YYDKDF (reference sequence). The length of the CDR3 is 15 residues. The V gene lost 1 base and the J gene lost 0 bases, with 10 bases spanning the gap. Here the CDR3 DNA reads TGTGCCACCAGCAGAGCGGGGTCGAACTCCTACGAGCAGTACTTC. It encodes CATSRAGSNSYEQYF.

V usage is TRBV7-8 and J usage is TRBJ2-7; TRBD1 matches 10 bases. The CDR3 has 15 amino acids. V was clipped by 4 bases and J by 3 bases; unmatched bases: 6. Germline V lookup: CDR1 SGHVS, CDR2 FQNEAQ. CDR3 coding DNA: TGTGCCAGCAGCTACCCGGGACAGGGGTTCTACGAGCAGTACTTC. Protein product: CASSYPGQGFYEQYF.

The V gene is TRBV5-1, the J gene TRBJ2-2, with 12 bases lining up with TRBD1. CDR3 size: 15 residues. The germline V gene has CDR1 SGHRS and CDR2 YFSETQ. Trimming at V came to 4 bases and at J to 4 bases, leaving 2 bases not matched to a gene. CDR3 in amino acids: CASSPGQGATGELFF. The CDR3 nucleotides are TGCGCCAGCAGCCCGGGACAGGGGGCCACCGGGGAGCTGTTTTTT.

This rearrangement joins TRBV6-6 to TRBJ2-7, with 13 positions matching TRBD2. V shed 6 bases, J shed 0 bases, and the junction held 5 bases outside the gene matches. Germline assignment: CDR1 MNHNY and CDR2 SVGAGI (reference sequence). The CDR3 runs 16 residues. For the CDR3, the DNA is TGTGCCAGCAGCCGTGGGACTAGCGGGGTCTCCTACGAGCAGTACTTC. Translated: CASSRGTSGVSYEQYF.

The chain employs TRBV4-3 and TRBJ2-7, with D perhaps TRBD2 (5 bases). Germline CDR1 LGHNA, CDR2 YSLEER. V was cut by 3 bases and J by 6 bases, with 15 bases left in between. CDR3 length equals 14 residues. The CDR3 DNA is TGCGCCAGCAGCCACCAGCTCGGGGAGCGCGAGCAGTACTTC. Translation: CASSHQLGEREQYF.

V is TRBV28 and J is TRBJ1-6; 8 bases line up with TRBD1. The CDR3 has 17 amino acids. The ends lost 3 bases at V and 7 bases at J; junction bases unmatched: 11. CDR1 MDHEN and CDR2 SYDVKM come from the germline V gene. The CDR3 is CASSFPTGVGSNSPLHF. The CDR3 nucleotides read TGTGCCAGCAGTTTCCCGACAGGGGTAGGCTCAAATTCACCCCTCCACTTT.

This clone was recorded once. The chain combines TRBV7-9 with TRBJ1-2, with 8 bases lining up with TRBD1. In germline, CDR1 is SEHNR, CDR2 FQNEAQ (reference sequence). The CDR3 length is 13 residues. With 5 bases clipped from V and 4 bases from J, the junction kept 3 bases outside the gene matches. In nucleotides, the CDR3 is TGTGCCAGCAGCCCGGGACAGGTCTATGGCTACACCTTC. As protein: CASSPGQVYGYTF.